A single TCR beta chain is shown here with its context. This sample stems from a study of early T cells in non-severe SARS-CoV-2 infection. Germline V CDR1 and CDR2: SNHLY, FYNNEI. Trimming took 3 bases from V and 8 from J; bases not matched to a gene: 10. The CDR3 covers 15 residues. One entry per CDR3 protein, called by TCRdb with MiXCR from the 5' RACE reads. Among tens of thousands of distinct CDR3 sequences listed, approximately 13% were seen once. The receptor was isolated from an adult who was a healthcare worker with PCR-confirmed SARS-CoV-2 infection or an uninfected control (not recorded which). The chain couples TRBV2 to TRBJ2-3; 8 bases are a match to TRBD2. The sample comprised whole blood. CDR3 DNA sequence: TGTGCCAGCAGTGAGGATAGCGGGGTGCCATCTACGCAGTATTTT. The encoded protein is CASSEDSGVPSTQYF.